The 10 T cell receptor beta chains below all came from one sample that was sequenced in a study of cytomegalovirus exposure and HLA in healthy donors. The PCR was carried out with 60 Vbeta primers and 13 Jbeta primers. The protocol was immunoSEQ multiplex PCR, while the TCRdb copy is restricted to in-frame clones and leaves out a portion. The data show over 150,000 clones, with 78% seen just once and under 15% held by the top ten. Sequenced input: PBMCs. These receptors were obtained from a woman in her forties or fifties in good health and CMV-seropositive.

The V and J genes are TRBV30 and TRBJ2-3; TRBD1 matches at 8 bases. Trimming at V came to 5 bases and at J to 5 bases, leaving 9 bases not matched to a gene. Germline V lookup: CDR1 GTSNPN, CDR2 SVGIG (reference sequence). This CDR3 is built from 14 residues. In DNA, the CDR3 is TGTGCCTGGGACCGGGACAGGAGTATAGATACGCAGTATTTT. Its protein product is CAWDRDRSIDTQYF.

J is TRBJ2-7 and V is TRBV10-1; 9 bases fit TRBD2. V lost 5 bases, J lost 2 bases, and 7 bases stayed unmatched. The germline gives CDR1 WNHNN, CDR2 SYGVQD (reference sequence). The CDR3 spans 15 residues. The CDR3 sequence: CASSLRGGGAYEQYF. The CDR3, as DNA: TGCGCCAGCAGTCTGCGGGGCGGGGGGGCCTACGAGCAGTACTTC.

V usage is TRBV10-2 and J usage is TRBJ2-3, with D perhaps TRBD2 (5 bases). CDR3 length: 14 amino acids. Germline CDR1 and CDR2: WSHSY and SAAADI. V was trimmed by 7 bases and J by 2 bases, leaving 13 bases between them. The CDR3 DNA reads as TGCGCCAGCACCCCGGGATTAATCACAGATACGCAGTATTTT. It is translated as CASTPGLITDTQYF.

The chain carries TRBV5-1 and TRBJ2-3; D gene ambiguous. CDR3 size: 15 residues. V lost 4 bases to trimming and J lost 0 bases, with 12 bases between them. The V gene's germline CDR1 is SGHRS and CDR2 YFSETQ. The CDR3 region is CASSPPAYSTDTQYF. The CDR3 bases are TGCGCCAGCAGCCCCCCCGCCTATAGCACAGATACGCAGTATTTT.

V is TRBV19 and J is TRBJ2-7; TRBD1 aligns across 7 bases. The germline gives CDR1 LNHDA, CDR2 SQIVND (reference sequence). V lost 4 bases and J lost 3; bases outside the gene matches: 6. This CDR3 has 14 residues. CDR3 loop: CASSKTTGYYEQYF. CDR3 coding DNA: TGTGCCAGTAGTAAGACGACAGGGTACTACGAGCAGTACTTC.

This clone has more than one count but fewer than ten. The chain has TRBV5-1 and TRBJ1-2; 12 positions agree with TRBD1. This CDR3 is 16 amino acids long. The V gene's germline CDR1 is SGHRS and CDR2 YFSETQ. The trim removed 0 bases at V and 8 bases at J, leaving 8 bases unmatched. This CDR3 reads CASSLAGTGGARGYTF. The CDR3 bases are TGCGCCAGCAGCTTGGCCGGGACAGGGGGCGCGAGGGGCTACACCTTC. Filled out from reference TRBV5-1 and TRBJ1-2, the complete variable domain reads KAGVTQTPRYLIKTRGQQVTLSCSPISGHRSVSWYQQTPGQGLQFLFEYFSETQRNKGNFPGRFSGRQFSNSRSEMNVSTLELGDSALYLCASSLAGTGGARGYTFGSGTRLTVV.

The rearrangement uses TRBV5-1 and TRBJ2-3; D might be TRBD1 (6 bases). Trimming cost V 2 bases and J 1 base, with 11 bases left between them. Germline-derived CDR1 and CDR2 are SGHRS and YFSETQ. This CDR3 has 15 amino acids. CDR3 sequence (DNA): TGCGCCAGCAGCTTATCAGGGGCCCGCACAGATACGCAGTATTTT. This sequence encodes CASSLSGARTDTQYF.

This chain uses TRBV6-1 with TRBJ2-5; 7 bases are shared with TRBD2. CDR3 length: 12 residues. With 2 bases clipped from V and 9 bases from J, the junction kept 3 bases outside the gene matches. Germline assignment: CDR1 MNHNS and CDR2 SASEGT. The CDR3 here is CASSELADAQYF. In DNA, the CDR3 is TGTGCCAGCAGTGAACTAGCGGATGCCCAGTACTTC.

The CDR3: CASSLSGGASSTDTQYF. CDR3 nucleotides: TGCGCCAGCAGCCTTAGCGGGGGGGCTTCTAGCACAGATACGCAGTATTTT. The rearrangement joins TRBV5-1 to TRBJ2-3; TRBD2 matches at 11 bases. Germline loops: CDR1 SGHRS, CDR2 YFSETQ. This CDR3 spans 17 amino acids. The ends lost 4 bases at V and 0 bases at J; junction bases unmatched: 7.

This chain uses TRBV7-9 with TRBJ2-2; 11 bases fit TRBD2. The ends lost 3 bases at V and 1 base at J; junction bases unmatched: 7. CDR3 length: 18 residues. Germline lookup yields CDR1 SEHNR and CDR2 FQNEAQ (reference sequence). CDR3 nucleotide sequence: TGTGCCAGCAGCTTCCCGACTAGCGGGGTCATGAACACCGGGGAGCTGTTTTTT. This gives the protein CASSFPTSGVMNTGELFF.